Reported below is one T cell receptor beta chain. The cohort comprised adults aged about 18 to 90 years residing in about 25 US areas. In the source study's methods: Estimation of nucleated cell counts relied on the amplification of reference gene primers. The assay was immunoSEQ multiplex PCR, and TCRdb's table has in-frame clones only and misses some. From that table come the V and J calls and clone size; the DNA was used to work out D and trimming. The data show about 240,000 clones, with about nine tenths seen just once and 2.6% held by the top ten. These data are taken from a study of blood T cell repertoires in COVID-19. Study overall: Samples came from the United States, Italy and Spain, spanning acute and convalescent COVID-19.

The CDR3 consists of 15 residues. V was pared by 2 bases and J by 4 bases, with 4 bases of the junction left unmatched. Germline lookup yields CDR1 SEHNR and CDR2 FQNEAQ (reference sequence). The receptor was derived from a woman aged 25 to 45 with acute COVID-19. The sample comprised PBMCs or T cells enriched from blood (not recorded which). The chain combines TRBV7-9 with TRBJ2-3; 9 bases map to TRBD1. The CDR3 loop is CASSLNRGQSDTQYF. CDR3 nucleotides: TGTGCCAGCAGCTTAAACAGGGGGCAATCAGATACGCAGTATTTT.